A selection of T cell receptor beta chains follows, all from one sample in a study of blood T cell repertoires in COVID-19. Sequencing was performed with immunoSEQ multiplex PCR; in TCRdb, only in-frame clones are kept and a portion is missing. The profile shows some 100,000 clones, more than 90% of them singletons. Sequenced: peripheral blood. Receptor source: a man in his 70s with acute or convalescent COVID-19. CDR3s include the opening cysteine and the closing phenylalanine or tryptophan. The D gene is left open where the match is weak. Expanded clones get a size class; other rows say once, few or many, or leave the size out.

CDR3 protein: CASSQDEGRASTDTQYF
CDR3 DNA: TGTGCCAGCAGCCAAGATGAGGGGAGGGCTAGCACAGATACGCAGTATTTT
V gene: TRBV4-2
D gene: TRBD2
J gene: TRBJ2-3
clone size: few

CDR3 protein: CAISEGSNSPLHF
CDR3 DNA: TGTGCCATCAGTGAGGGGAGCAATTCACCCCTCCACTTT
V gene: TRBV10-3
D gene: -
J gene: TRBJ1-6
clone size: -

CDR3 protein: CASTKQGWNTEAFF
CDR3 DNA: TGTGCCAGCACCAAACAGGGTTGGAACACTGAAGCTTTCTTT
V gene: TRBV2
D gene: -
J gene: TRBJ1-1
clone size: -

CDR3 protein: CASRGTGIAGYTF
CDR3 DNA: TGTGCCAGCAGGGGAACAGGGATTGCTGGCTACACCTTC
V gene: TRBV28
D gene: -
J gene: TRBJ1-2
clone size: -

CDR3 protein: CASSPLGANYGYTF
CDR3 DNA: TGTGCCAGCAGCCCCCTAGGGGCAAACTATGGCTACACCTTC
V gene: TRBV3-1/TRBV3-2
D gene: -
J gene: TRBJ1-2
clone size: -

CDR3 protein: CASSQEGGGGTEAFF
CDR3 DNA: TGTGCCAGCAGCCAAGAGGGGGGTGGTGGGACTGAAGCTTTCTTT
V gene: TRBV3-1/TRBV3-2
D gene: -
J gene: TRBJ1-1
clone size: -

CDR3 protein: CASSFGPGGNQPQHF
CDR3 DNA: TGTGCCAGCAGCTTTGGCCCAGGGGGGAATCAGCCCCAGCATTTT
V gene: TRBV7-9
D gene: TRBD1
J gene: TRBJ1-5
clone size: -

CDR3 protein: CASSSGLAGGTSYEQYF
CDR3 DNA: TGTGCCAGCAGTTCCGGACTAGCGGGAGGAACGTCCTACGAGCAGTACTTC
V gene: TRBV28
D gene: TRBD2
J gene: TRBJ2-7
clone size: -

CDR3 protein: CATSGGGRTYEQYF
CDR3 DNA: TGTGCCACCAGTGGGGGGGGAAGGACCTACGAGCAGTACTTC
V gene: TRBV24-1
D gene: TRBD2
J gene: TRBJ2-7
clone size: -

CDR3 protein: CASSPAGGPHNQPQHF
CDR3 DNA: TGTGCCAGCTCCCCAGCAGGAGGGCCCCACAATCAGCCCCAGCATTTT
V gene: TRBV18
D gene: -
J gene: TRBJ1-5
clone size: -

CDR3 protein: CASMMASGGQETQYF
CDR3 DNA: TGTGCCAGCATGATGGCTAGCGGGGGCCAAGAGACCCAGTACTTC
V gene: TRBV6-5
D gene: TRBD2
J gene: TRBJ2-5
clone size: -

CDR3 protein: CASSSFLRREGYNEQFF
CDR3 DNA: TGTGCCAGCAGCTCGTTCCTAAGGCGGGAGGGATACAATGAGCAGTTCTTC
V gene: TRBV7-3
D gene: TRBD2
J gene: TRBJ2-1
clone size: -

CDR3 protein: CASSQQGSGIGHIQYF
CDR3 DNA: TGTGCCAGCAGCCAGCAGGGTAGCGGGATAGGGCACATTCAGTACTTC
V gene: TRBV4-2
D gene: TRBD2
J gene: TRBJ2-4
clone size: -

CDR3 protein: CASSLGPLSVKGEQYF
CDR3 DNA: TGTGCCAGCAGCTTAGGGCCGCTCAGCGTCAAGGGGGAGCAGTACTTC
V gene: TRBV7-8
D gene: -
J gene: TRBJ2-7
clone size: -

CDR3 protein: CAISESKGQGSEQYF
CDR3 DNA: TGTGCCATCAGTGAGTCGAAGGGACAGGGATCCGAGCAGTACTTC
V gene: TRBV10-3
D gene: TRBD1
J gene: TRBJ2-7
clone size: -

CDR3 protein: CASSFLLAGVEQYF
CDR3 DNA: TGTGCCAGCAGCTTTTTACTAGCGGGAGTCGAGCAGTACTTC
V gene: TRBV5-6
D gene: TRBD2
J gene: TRBJ2-7
clone size: -

CDR3 protein: CASSLGGADTQYF
CDR3 DNA: TGTGCCAGCAGCTTGGGCGGCGCAGATACGCAGTATTTT
V gene: TRBV5-6
D gene: -
J gene: TRBJ2-3
clone size: once

CDR3 protein: CASSPTGDDYNSPLHF
CDR3 DNA: TGTGCCAGCTCACCCACGGGGGATGACTATAATTCACCCCTCCACTTT
V gene: TRBV18
D gene: -
J gene: TRBJ1-6
clone size: -

CDR3 protein: CASSSTGIRSYEQYF
CDR3 DNA: TGTGCCAGCAGCTCCACCGGGATACGCTCCTACGAGCAGTACTTC
V gene: TRBV6-5
D gene: -
J gene: TRBJ2-7
clone size: -

CDR3 protein: CASSQRGTGLLETQYF
CDR3 DNA: TGTGCCAGCAGCCAGCGGGGGACAGGACTATTAGAGACCCAGTACTTC
V gene: TRBV4-2
D gene: -
J gene: TRBJ2-5
clone size: -

CDR3 protein: CASSQVTGRGKAFF
CDR3 DNA: TGTGCCAGCAGCCAGGTAACAGGCCGGGGGAAAGCTTTCTTT
V gene: TRBV11-3
D gene: -
J gene: TRBJ1-1
clone size: once

CDR3 protein: CASSEQGGEQYF
CDR3 DNA: TGTGCCAGCAGCGAACAGGGCGGCGAGCAGTACTTC
V gene: TRBV27
D gene: -
J gene: TRBJ2-7
clone size: once

CDR3 protein: CSVEENRSTNEKLFF
CDR3 DNA: TGCAGCGTTGAAGAAAACAGGTCTACTAATGAAAAACTGTTTTTT
V gene: TRBV29-1
D gene: -
J gene: TRBJ1-4
clone size: -

CDR3 protein: CASRQGASDTQYF
CDR3 DNA: TGTGCCAGCCGACAGGGGGCGTCAGATACGCAGTATTTT
V gene: TRBV12-3/TRBV12-4
D gene: TRBD1
J gene: TRBJ2-3
clone size: -

CDR3 protein: CASSVDGTGGFREQYF
CDR3 DNA: TGTGCCAGCAGCGTAGATGGGACTGGCGGGTTCCGCGAGCAGTACTTC
V gene: TRBV9
D gene: -
J gene: TRBJ2-7
clone size: few

CDR3 protein: CASSLVVGTGLQPQHF
CDR3 DNA: TGTGCCAGCAGCTTGGTAGTTGGGACAGGGCTTCAGCCCCAGCATTTT
V gene: TRBV5-5
D gene: TRBD1
J gene: TRBJ1-5
clone size: -

CDR3 protein: CASSGTGSYNEQFF
CDR3 DNA: TGTGCCAGCAGCGGAACAGGTTCCTACAATGAGCAGTTCTTC
V gene: TRBV11-3
D gene: -
J gene: TRBJ2-1
clone size: -

CDR3 protein: CASSLREGETQYF
CDR3 DNA: TGTGCCAGCAGCTTAAGGGAGGGGGAGACCCAGTACTTC
V gene: TRBV7-3
D gene: TRBD2
J gene: TRBJ2-5
clone size: -

CDR3 protein: CASRDRGWGYTF
CDR3 DNA: TGTGCCAGCAGGGACAGGGGCTGGGGCTACACCTTC
V gene: TRBV6-4
D gene: TRBD1
J gene: TRBJ1-2
clone size: -

CDR3 protein: CASSLEGVAGGGNIQYF
CDR3 DNA: TGTGCCAGCAGCTTGGAGGGGGTAGCGGGAGGAGGTAACATTCAGTACTTC
V gene: TRBV5-5
D gene: TRBD2
J gene: TRBJ2-4
clone size: -

CDR3 protein: CASSLDWQETQYF
CDR3 DNA: TGTGCCAGCAGTTTAGACTGGCAAGAGACCCAGTACTTC
V gene: TRBV6-2/TRBV6-3
D gene: -
J gene: TRBJ2-5
clone size: -

CDR3 protein: CASSLAAGQINEQYF
CDR3 DNA: TGTGCCAGCAGCTTGGCGGCGGGACAGATCAACGAGCAGTACTTC
V gene: TRBV7-9
D gene: -
J gene: TRBJ2-7
clone size: -

CDR3 protein: CASSLEALEGTEAFF
CDR3 DNA: TGTGCCAGCAGCTTAGAGGCTCTCGAGGGCACTGAAGCTTTCTTT
V gene: TRBV11-2
D gene: -
J gene: TRBJ1-1
clone size: -

CDR3 protein: CASSPRFGELFF
CDR3 DNA: TGTGCCAGCAGCCCTCGGTTCGGGGAGCTGTTTTTT
V gene: TRBV9
D gene: -
J gene: TRBJ2-2
clone size: -

CDR3 protein: CASTSGTSGRGEQYF
CDR3 DNA: TGTGCCAGCACCTCCGGGACTAGCGGGAGAGGCGAGCAGTACTTC
V gene: TRBV6-5
D gene: TRBD2
J gene: TRBJ2-7
clone size: -

CDR3 protein: CASSQDSRPQHF
CDR3 DNA: TGTGCCAGCAGCCAAGATAGTCGGCCCCAGCATTTT
V gene: TRBV3-1/TRBV3-2
D gene: -
J gene: TRBJ1-5
clone size: once

CDR3 protein: CASSYSTGQFYGYTF
CDR3 DNA: TGTGCCAGCAGTTACTCGACAGGACAGTTTTATGGCTACACCTTC
V gene: TRBV6-5
D gene: -
J gene: TRBJ1-2
clone size: -

CDR3 protein: CASKGTDALNQPQHF
CDR3 DNA: TGTGCCAGCAAGGGGACAGACGCACTGAATCAGCCCCAGCATTTT
V gene: TRBV6-5
D gene: TRBD1
J gene: TRBJ1-5
clone size: -

CDR3 protein: CATSRAQGPYSGNTIYF
CDR3 DNA: TGTGCCACCAGCAGGGCTCAGGGGCCCTACTCTGGAAACACCATATATTTT
V gene: TRBV15
D gene: -
J gene: TRBJ1-3
clone size: -

CDR3 protein: CASSYSGGGGTDTQYF
CDR3 DNA: TGTGCCAGCAGTTACTCCGGGGGAGGAGGCACAGATACGCAGTATTTT
V gene: TRBV6-5
D gene: -
J gene: TRBJ2-3
clone size: -

CDR3 protein: CASSQAGARRGGETQYF
CDR3 DNA: TGTGCCAGCAGCCAAGCCGGGGCTAGGCGGGGTGGAGAGACCCAGTACTTC
V gene: TRBV4-2
D gene: -
J gene: TRBJ2-5
clone size: -

CDR3 protein: CASSLGGAGSPLHF
CDR3 DNA: TGTGCCAGCAGCTTAGGGGGCGCGGGATCACCCCTCCACTTT
V gene: TRBV5-6
D gene: TRBD1
J gene: TRBJ1-6
clone size: -

CDR3 protein: CASSPQDLGAFF
CDR3 DNA: TGTGCCAGCAGTCCACAGGACCTGGGAGCTTTCTTT
V gene: TRBV12-3/TRBV12-4
D gene: -
J gene: TRBJ1-1
clone size: once

CDR3 protein: CASSGAGVGIQYF
CDR3 DNA: TGTGCCAGCAGCGGGGCGGGAGTTGGCATTCAGTACTTC
V gene: TRBV13
D gene: TRBD2
J gene: TRBJ2-4
clone size: -

CDR3 protein: CASSQGVLGGETQYF
CDR3 DNA: TGCGCCAGCAGCCAAGGGGTACTAGGAGGAGAGACCCAGTACTTC
V gene: TRBV4-1
D gene: -
J gene: TRBJ2-5
clone size: -

CDR3 protein: CASSLDGQGYQPQHF
CDR3 DNA: TGTGCCAGCAGCTTAGATGGGCAGGGGTATCAGCCCCAGCATTTT
V gene: TRBV11-2
D gene: -
J gene: TRBJ1-5
clone size: -

CDR3 protein: CASKRTGELDGYTF
CDR3 DNA: TGTGCCAGCAAGAGGACAGGGGAACTCGATGGCTACACCTTC
V gene: TRBV13
D gene: TRBD1
J gene: TRBJ1-2
clone size: once

CDR3 protein: CASSPNTRRDTQYF
CDR3 DNA: TGTGCCAGCAGCCCAAACACTAGACGAGATACGCAGTATTTT
V gene: TRBV6-2/TRBV6-3
D gene: -
J gene: TRBJ2-3
clone size: -

CDR3 protein: CASSRGAGGPQETQYF
CDR3 DNA: TGTGCCAGCAGCAGAGGAGCGGGAGGGCCCCAAGAGACCCAGTACTTC
V gene: TRBV5-4
D gene: TRBD2
J gene: TRBJ2-5
clone size: -

CDR3 protein: CASSFGGGYGYTF
CDR3 DNA: TGTGCCAGCAGTTTCGGGGGGGGTTATGGCTACACCTTC
V gene: TRBV12-3/TRBV12-4
D gene: -
J gene: TRBJ1-2
clone size: few